This is a list of T cell receptor beta chains from one sample in a study of cytomegalovirus exposure and HLA in healthy donors. Clones were sequenced by immunoSEQ multiplex PCR, and TCRdb holds only the in-frame ones, with some missing. The repertoire has some 150,000 clones, about 78% of them found once; the top ten carry over 2.5%. Material: PBMCs. The receptors come from a male donor in good health and CMV-seronegative. Each CDR3 is given with its conserved first and last residue. Fields, in order: CDR3 protein, CDR3 DNA, clone size, D gene, V gene, J gene. D genes are given only for firm matches. Expanded clones get a size class; other rows say once, few or many, or leave the size out.

cdr3_aa: CASSTTGLAFF; cdr3_nt: TGTGCCAGCAGTACTACAGGGCTAGCTTTCTTT; clone_size: .; d_call: .; v_call: TRBV28; j_call: TRBJ1-1
cdr3_aa: CASSAGTGSPRGGYTF; cdr3_nt: TGCGCCAGCAGCGCGGGGACAGGGTCACCTAGGGGTGGCTACACCTTC; clone_size: .; d_call: TRBD1; v_call: TRBV5-1; j_call: TRBJ1-2
cdr3_aa: CASSVVRNTGELFF; cdr3_nt: TGTGCCAGCAGTGTGGTGAGGAACACCGGGGAGCTGTTTTTT; clone_size: .; d_call: .; v_call: TRBV6-1; j_call: TRBJ2-2
cdr3_aa: CASSPPEFGELFF; cdr3_nt: TGTGCCAGCTCACCACCGGAGTTCGGGGAGCTGTTTTTT; clone_size: .; d_call: .; v_call: TRBV18; j_call: TRBJ2-2
cdr3_aa: CASSSSGGPNQPQHF; cdr3_nt: TGTGCCAGTAGTTCTTCGGGGGGGCCTAATCAGCCCCAGCATTTT; clone_size: few; d_call: .; v_call: TRBV19; j_call: TRBJ1-5
cdr3_aa: CASSFQGRNTGELFF; cdr3_nt: TGTGCCAGCAGCTTTCAGGGTAGGAACACCGGGGAGCTGTTTTTT; clone_size: .; d_call: .; v_call: TRBV13; j_call: TRBJ2-2
cdr3_aa: CASSFLAGGGNEQFF; cdr3_nt: TGTGCCAGCAGTTTCCTAGCGGGAGGTGGCAATGAGCAGTTCTTC; clone_size: .; d_call: TRBD2; v_call: TRBV27; j_call: TRBJ2-1
cdr3_aa: CASSPGTAIYGYPF; cdr3_nt: TGTGCCAGCAGCCCGGGGACAGCTATCTATGGCTACCCCTTC; clone_size: .; d_call: TRBD1; v_call: TRBV7-9; j_call: TRBJ1-2
cdr3_aa: CASSGTGDTEAFF; cdr3_nt: TGTGCCAGCAGCGGGACAGGGGACACTGAAGCTTTCTTT; clone_size: .; d_call: TRBD1; v_call: TRBV7-3; j_call: TRBJ1-1
cdr3_aa: CASSLSGLTNEKLFF; cdr3_nt: TGTGCCAGCAGCCTTTCAGGGCTCACTAATGAAAAACTGTTTTTT; clone_size: .; d_call: .; v_call: TRBV7-9; j_call: TRBJ1-4
cdr3_aa: CASIASGQGFDEQFF; cdr3_nt: TGTGCCAGCATCGCCTCAGGACAGGGATTTGATGAGCAGTTCTTC; clone_size: .; d_call: TRBD1; v_call: TRBV6-5; j_call: TRBJ2-1
cdr3_aa: CARSLGLAGTGYEQYF; cdr3_nt: TGTGCCCGCAGCTTGGGGCTAGCGGGAACCGGATACGAGCAGTACTTC; clone_size: .; d_call: TRBD2; v_call: TRBV5-4; j_call: TRBJ2-7
cdr3_aa: CASSRVEYNEQFF; cdr3_nt: TGTGCCAGCAGTCGAGTGGAGTACAATGAGCAGTTCTTC; clone_size: .; d_call: .; v_call: TRBV27; j_call: TRBJ2-1
cdr3_aa: CSVSGGDYEQYF; cdr3_nt: TGCAGCGTCTCCGGGGGTGACTACGAGCAGTACTTC; clone_size: .; d_call: .; v_call: TRBV29-1; j_call: TRBJ2-7
cdr3_aa: CATGRFQETQYF; cdr3_nt: TGTGCCACTGGCAGATTCCAAGAGACCCAGTACTTC; clone_size: .; d_call: .; v_call: TRBV27; j_call: TRBJ2-5
cdr3_aa: CASSSGTSGSRTDTQYF; cdr3_nt: TGTGCCAGCAGCTCCGGGACTAGCGGGAGTAGGACAGATACGCAGTATTTT; clone_size: .; d_call: TRBD2; v_call: TRBV11-1; j_call: TRBJ2-3
cdr3_aa: CASYKDLGVYGYTF; cdr3_nt: TGTGCCAGCTACAAGGATCTAGGGGTCTATGGCTACACCTTC; clone_size: .; d_call: .; v_call: TRBV6-5; j_call: TRBJ1-2
cdr3_aa: CASSVDVASNYGYTF; cdr3_nt: TGTGCCAGCAGCGTAGATGTGGCCAGTAACTATGGCTACACCTTC; clone_size: .; d_call: .; v_call: TRBV9; j_call: TRBJ1-2
cdr3_aa: CASSPRGWSYEQYF; cdr3_nt: TGTGCCAGCAGTCCCCGGGGGTGGTCCTACGAGCAGTACTTC; clone_size: .; d_call: .; v_call: TRBV27; j_call: TRBJ2-7
cdr3_aa: CSHQGAGYFEQFF; cdr3_nt: TGCAGCCACCAGGGGGCAGGGTATTTTGAGCAGTTCTTC; clone_size: .; d_call: TRBD1; v_call: TRBV29-1; j_call: TRBJ2-1
cdr3_aa: CASSPGPTGELFF; cdr3_nt: TGTGCCAGCAGCCCAGGGCCCACCGGGGAGCTGTTTTTT; clone_size: .; d_call: .; v_call: TRBV7-3; j_call: TRBJ2-2
cdr3_aa: CAWIRGGTEAFF; cdr3_nt: TGTGCCTGGATCCGGGGAGGGACTGAAGCTTTCTTT; clone_size: .; d_call: .; v_call: TRBV30; j_call: TRBJ1-1
cdr3_aa: CASSEWGVSGNTIYF; cdr3_nt: TGTGCCAGCAGTGAATGGGGAGTCTCTGGAAACACCATATATTTT; clone_size: few; d_call: .; v_call: TRBV25-1; j_call: TRBJ1-3
cdr3_aa: CASSLPRTGRGETQYF; cdr3_nt: TGTGCCAGCAGCTTACCTAGGACAGGTCGAGGGGAGACCCAGTACTTC; clone_size: .; d_call: TRBD1; v_call: TRBV7-8; j_call: TRBJ2-5
cdr3_aa: CASSEGQGLYNEQFF; cdr3_nt: TGCGCCAGCAGTGAGGGACAGGGACTGTACAATGAGCAGTTCTTC; clone_size: .; d_call: TRBD1; v_call: TRBV10-2; j_call: TRBJ2-1
cdr3_aa: CASSQALTDTQYF; cdr3_nt: TGTGCCAGCAGCCAAGCCCTAACAGATACGCAGTATTTT; clone_size: .; d_call: .; v_call: TRBV4-2; j_call: TRBJ2-3
cdr3_aa: CARSLRQAYTQETQYF; cdr3_nt: TGTGCCAGAAGCTTGCGACAGGCGTACACCCAAGAGACCCAGTACTTC; clone_size: few; d_call: .; v_call: TRBV5-3; j_call: TRBJ2-5
cdr3_aa: CASRLSDRRNNEKLFF; cdr3_nt: TGTGCCAGTAGATTATCGGACAGGAGGAATAATGAAAAACTGTTTTTT; clone_size: .; d_call: TRBD1; v_call: TRBV19; j_call: TRBJ1-4
cdr3_aa: CASSPRLALLAGNEQFF; cdr3_nt: TGTGCCAGCAGCCCGCGGCTCGCACTACTAGCGGGGAATGAGCAGTTCTTC; clone_size: .; d_call: TRBD2; v_call: TRBV9; j_call: TRBJ2-1
cdr3_aa: CASSPSGQGGPYEQYF; cdr3_nt: TGTGCCAGCTCACCATCCGGACAGGGGGGACCCTACGAGCAGTACTTC; clone_size: .; d_call: TRBD1; v_call: TRBV18; j_call: TRBJ2-7